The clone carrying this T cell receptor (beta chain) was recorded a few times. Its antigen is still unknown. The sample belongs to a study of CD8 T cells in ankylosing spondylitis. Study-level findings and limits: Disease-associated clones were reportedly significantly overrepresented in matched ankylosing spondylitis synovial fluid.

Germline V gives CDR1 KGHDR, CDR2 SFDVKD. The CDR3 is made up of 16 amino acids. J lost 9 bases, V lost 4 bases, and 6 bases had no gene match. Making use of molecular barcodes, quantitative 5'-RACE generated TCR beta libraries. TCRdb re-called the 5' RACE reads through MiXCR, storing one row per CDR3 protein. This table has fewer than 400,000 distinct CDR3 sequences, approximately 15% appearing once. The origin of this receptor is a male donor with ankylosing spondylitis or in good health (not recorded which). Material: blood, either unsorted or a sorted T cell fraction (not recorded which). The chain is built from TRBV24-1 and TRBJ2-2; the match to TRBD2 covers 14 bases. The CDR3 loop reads CATSDRGTSGSWELFF. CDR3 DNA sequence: TGTGCCACCAGTGACCGCGGGACTAGCGGGAGTTGGGAGCTGTTTTTT.